Below are 30 T cell receptor beta chains sequenced from a single sample in a study of early T cells in non-severe SARS-CoV-2 infection. TCRdb redid the calling of the 5' RACE reads with MiXCR, one entry per CDR3 protein. The data hold approximately 62,000 distinct CDR3 sequences, with about an eighth observed a single time. Sequencing was carried out using whole blood. The receptor source for this set is an adult who was a healthcare worker with PCR-confirmed SARS-CoV-2 infection or an uninfected control (not recorded which).

The chain carries TRBV29-1 and TRBJ1-1, with TRBD1 identical over 9 bases. CDR3 length: 13 amino acids. CDR1 is SQVTM, CDR2 ANQGSEA, per germline. Trimming took 7 bases from V and 2 from J; bases not matched to a gene: 5. The CDR3 DNA sequence: TGCAGCGCCAAGACAGGGGGTAACACTGAAGCTTTCTTT. It yields the protein CSAKTGGNTEAFF.

V gene TRBV20-1 combines with J gene TRBJ2-3; TRBD2 matches at 8 bases. V was clipped by 1 base and J by 0 bases; unmatched bases: 9. Germline loops: CDR1 DFQATT, CDR2 SNEGSKA (reference sequence). The CDR3 loop spans 17 amino acids. Here the CDR3 DNA reads TGCAGTGCTAGAGCTATGGGCGCTAGCGGGAGCACAGATACGCAGTATTTT. It yields the protein CSARAMGASGSTDTQYF.

This clonotype was seen repeatedly, ten times or more. The rearrangement uses TRBV20-1 and TRBJ1-5, with D unresolved. This CDR3 comprises 15 residues. V was pared by 1 base and J by 0 bases, with 10 bases between. Germline lookup yields CDR1 DFQATT and CDR2 SNEGSKA (reference sequence). The CDR3 sequence: CSARVPLYSNQPQHF. The CDR3 DNA follows: TGCAGTGCTAGAGTGCCACTCTATAGCAATCAGCCCCAGCATTTT.

This clonotype was counted between two and nine times. The CDR3 nucleotides read TGCGCCAGCAGCACAGCAGGGGCAGATGGAAACACCATATATTTT. Protein sequence: CASSTAGADGNTIYF. V usage is TRBV5-1 and J usage is TRBJ1-3; TRBD1 might be the D (6 bases). Germline V gene data show CDR1 as SGHRS and CDR2 as YFSETQ. V dropped 4 bases and J dropped 3 bases, with 14 bases sitting between them. This CDR3 contains 15 residues.

This clonotype was seen at least ten times. The gene calls are TRBV2 and TRBJ2-3; D may be TRBD2 (6 bases). Looked up from germline, CDR1 is SNHLY and CDR2 is FYNNEI. This CDR3 has 16 residues. Trimming shortened V by 6 bases and J by 7 bases, and 23 bases separated the two germline ends. CDR3 in amino acids: CASSREARGGVNTQYF. The CDR3 DNA is TGTGCCAGCAGCAGAGAGGCGAGGGGCGGGGTGAATACGCAGTATTTT.

This clonotype was seen only a few times. The V and J genes are TRBV28 and TRBJ2-1, with D possibly being TRBD1 or TRBD2 (6 bases each). The CDR3 is 17 residues long. The germline gives CDR1 MDHEN, CDR2 SYDVKM. Deletions cut 5 bases from V and 5 bases from J, with 22 bases between. DNA of the CDR3: TGTGCCAGCAGTCCTATACCCCGAACAGGGAGGCACAATGAGCAGTTCTTC. Amino acids: CASSPIPRTGRHNEQFF.

V usage is TRBV10-2 and J usage is TRBJ2-7; D is uncertain. CDR1 WSHSY and CDR2 SAAADI come from the germline V gene. The CDR3 totals 13 residues. V shed 0 bases and J shed 4 bases, with 7 bases lying between them. This chain's CDR3 is CASSESTRYEQYF. CDR3 nucleotides: TGCGCCAGCAGTGAGTCGACTCGTTACGAGCAGTACTTC.

This clonotype was found many times. The rearrangement joins TRBV5-5 to TRBJ1-1; TRBD1 is a possible D gene (5 bases). The V and J ends lost 1 base and 10 bases respectively, with 14 bases between them. This CDR3 spans 13 amino acids. CDR1 is SGHKS, CDR2 YYEKEE, per germline (reference sequence). CDR3 DNA sequence: TGTGCCAGCAGCTTGACCGGGGCCATGGGAGCTTTCTTT. This gives the protein CASSLTGAMGAFF.

This sequence joins TRBV7-2 and TRBJ2-1, with 10 positions matching TRBD2. This CDR3 is built from 14 residues. Germline CDR1 is SGHTA and CDR2 is FQGNSA. V trimming: 1 base; J trimming: 12 bases; junction bases outside the gene matches: 6. The CDR3 loop reads CASSLGASGRGQFF. In nucleotides, the CDR3 is TGTGCCAGCAGCTTAGGGGCTAGCGGGAGAGGGCAGTTCTTC.

This clonotype has only a few counts. The J gene is TRBJ1-2, the V gene TRBV20-1; 9 nucleotides agree with TRBD1. This CDR3 is built from 11 residues. V lost 5 bases to trimming and J lost 14 bases; unmatched junction nucleotides: 9. Germline CDR1 reads DFQATT; CDR2 reads SNEGSKA (reference sequence). CDR3 sequence reads: CSARDRASWTF. The CDR3, as DNA: TGCAGTGCTCGGGACAGGGCCTCTTGGACCTTC.

CDR3: CASSQRSFSGYGYTF. The CDR3 DNA reads TGTGCCAGCAGCCAGAGGTCTTTTTCGGGGTATGGCTACACCTTC. The chain recombines TRBV11-2 with TRBJ1-2; no clear D. V was pared by 5 bases and J by 5 bases, with 18 bases between. Germline V gene sequence: CDR1 SGHAT, CDR2 FQNNGV. The CDR3 totals 15 residues.

The chain carries TRBV27 and TRBJ1-1; no reliable D call. CDR3 length equals 13 residues. Trimming left V 6 bases short and J 1 base short, with 9 bases between. Germline assignment: CDR1 MNHEY and CDR2 SMNVEV (reference sequence). CDR3 nucleotides: TGTGCCAGCAGCCGGACTTGGAACACTGAAGCTTTCTTT. Protein product: CASSRTWNTEAFF.

This clonotype was seen a few times. The V and J genes are TRBV5-1 and TRBJ2-1; 8 nucleotides line up with TRBD2. V lost 4 bases, J lost 7 bases, and 13 bases stayed unmatched. CDR1 is SGHRS and CDR2 is YFSETQ in the germline V gene. This CDR3 is built from 16 residues. CDR3 nucleotide sequence: TGCGCCAGCAGCCCTGTGAGCGGGAGTATTGCAAATGAGCAGTTCTTC. This codes for CASSPVSGSIANEQFF.

This clonotype occurred many times. J is TRBJ2-2 and V is TRBV7-3; a possible D gene is TRBD2 (7 bases). Trimming removed 5 bases at V and 4 bases at J, with 17 bases between. CDR1 is SGHTA, CDR2 FQGTGA, per germline. CDR3 length equals 16 residues. In DNA form, the CDR3 reads TGTGCCAGCAGCCCCGGGGGGCGGGAGTTCACCGGGGAGCTGTTTTTT. The encoded protein is CASSPGGREFTGELFF.

This clonotype was recorded at least ten times. V usage is TRBV7-6 and J usage is TRBJ2-7, with D tentatively TRBD2 (6 bases). CDR1 is SGHVS, CDR2 FNYEAQ, per germline. V lost 5 bases to trimming and J lost 3 bases, with 14 bases between them. The CDR3 is 14 residues long. In nucleotides, the CDR3 is TGTGCCAGCAGCCCCGGGACTTCAATCTACGAGCAGTACTTC. Its translation: CASSPGTSIYEQYF.

This clonotype was picked up many times. The chain uses TRBV5-1 and TRBJ2-5; 8 bases match TRBD1. This CDR3 region has 13 residues. Losses at the gene ends were 4 bases for V and 5 bases for J; bases not matched to a gene: 4. The germline gives CDR1 SGHRS, CDR2 YFSETQ. CDR3 in DNA: TGCGCCAGCAGCACTGGACAGGGCGAGACCCAGTACTTC. Encoded protein: CASSTGQGETQYF.

This clonotype was found a few times. The chain combines TRBV10-2 with TRBJ2-7; tentatively, D is TRBD1 (5 bases). V lost 6 bases to trimming and J lost 4 bases, with 10 bases between them. The CDR3 totals 12 residues. Per the germline V gene, CDR1 is WSHSY and CDR2 is SAAADI. The CDR3 reads CASRSPGYEQYF. CDR3 DNA sequence: TGCGCCAGCAGGTCGCCAGGGTACGAGCAGTACTTC.

At least ten counts were recorded for this clonotype. The genes are TRBV29-1 and TRBJ2-1, with D unclear. The V and J ends lost 6 bases and 2 bases respectively, with 14 bases between them. Germline V gene sequence: CDR1 SQVTM, CDR2 ANQGSEA. CDR3 length: 14 residues. CDR3 in DNA: TGCAGCGTCCTTGGGCTAACAACCTACAATGAGCAGTTCTTC. This gives the protein CSVLGLTTYNEQFF.

This clonotype has a handful of counts. This chain connects TRBV20-1 to TRBJ1-4, with D perhaps TRBD1 (5 bases). The germline V and J ends were trimmed by 0 bases and 7 bases, with 12 bases remaining between them. CDR3 size: 14 residues. Per germline, CDR1 DFQATT and CDR2 SNEGSKA (reference sequence). CDR3 nucleotides: TGCAGTGCTAGAGATCGAGGGGATGGTGAAAAACTGTTTTTT. Its protein product is CSARDRGDGEKLFF.

This chain links TRBV20-1 with TRBJ2-2; 10 bases fit TRBD2. CDR3 size: 15 residues. V lost 7 bases and J lost 5; bases outside the gene matches: 10. Germline loops: CDR1 DFQATT, CDR2 SNEGSKA (reference sequence). CDR3 amino acids: CSVRRLAGDTGELFF. Written as DNA, the CDR3 is TGCAGTGTTCGCCGGCTAGCGGGAGATACCGGGGAGCTGTTTTTT.

This clonotype was seen ten or more times. The chain is built from TRBV7-9 and TRBJ1-1; weak D call: TRBD1 (6 bases). From germline, CDR1 is SEHNR and CDR2 FQNEAQ (reference sequence). V lost 4 bases to trimming and J lost 1 base, with 10 bases between them. CDR3 length equals 14 residues. The CDR3 coding sequence is TGTGCCAGCAGCTCGCAACAGGGGAACACTGAAGCTTTCTTT. It codes for CASSSQQGNTEAFF.

This clonotype was observed a handful of times. The chain couples TRBV6-1 to TRBJ2-5; possibly TRBD1 for D (6 bases). The CDR3 loop spans 13 amino acids. Per germline, CDR1 MNHNS and CDR2 SASEGT. Trimming removed 7 bases from V and 5 bases from J, with 14 bases in between. CDR3 nucleotides: TGTGCCAGCAACAGGGACCCCTTGGAGACCCAGTACTTC. Its protein product is CASNRDPLETQYF.

This clonotype was detected ten times or more. CDR3 residues: CSARPPGATLLNSPLHF. The CDR3 nucleotides read TGCAGTGCTAGGCCCCCAGGGGCCACTCTGTTGAATTCACCCCTCCACTTT. This chain links TRBV20-1 with TRBJ1-6; the D gene is possibly TRBD1 (6 bases). CDR3 length equals 17 residues. V was trimmed by 3 bases and J by 7 bases, leaving 22 bases between them. CDR1 is DFQATT and CDR2 is SNEGSKA in the germline V gene (reference sequence).

This clonotype has at least ten counts. The chain carries TRBV3-1 and TRBJ2-3; no definite D call. The ends were cut back, 4 bases at V and 4 bases at J, with 6 bases in the middle. The CDR3 is made up of 12 amino acids. Looked up from germline, CDR1 is LGHDT and CDR2 is YNNKEL (reference sequence). The CDR3 DNA reads TGTGCCAGCAGCCTCTCCTCAGATACGCAGTATTTT. Translated: CASSLSSDTQYF.

The J gene is TRBJ2-2, the V gene TRBV7-2, with D possibly matching TRBD2 (5 bases). V was cut by 5 bases and J by 6 bases, with 16 bases left in between. The germline gives CDR1 SGHTA, CDR2 FQGNSA. The CDR3 spans 15 residues. CDR3 residues: CASSPRGSTAGELFF. CDR3 sequence (DNA): TGTGCCAGCAGCCCCCGAGGGAGTACGGCCGGGGAGCTGTTTTTT.

This clonotype turned up a few times. The rearrangement joins TRBV3-1 to TRBJ2-1; D unclear. The germline CDR1 and CDR2 sequences are LGHDT and YNNKEL (reference sequence). The CDR3 length is 14 residues. Trimming removed 1 base from V and 4 bases from J, with 8 bases in between. CDR3 sequence reads: CASSQVSSYNEQFF. The CDR3 bases are TGTGCCAGCAGCCAAGTGTCCAGTTACAATGAGCAGTTCTTC.

This clonotype was observed a few times. J is TRBJ1-2 and V is TRBV28; 7 bases align to TRBD1. Trimming removed 10 bases from V and 5 bases from J; junction bases left unmatched: 16. The CDR3 extends over 15 amino acids. CDR1 and CDR2 from the germline V gene are MDHEN and SYDVKM. The CDR3 DNA reads TGTGCCACCAGCCAGCCTCGGCAGGGGGGGTATGGCTACACCTTC. It encodes CATSQPRQGGYGYTF.

This sequence joins TRBV11-2 and TRBJ2-1, with D hard to call. Trimming took 7 bases from V and 2 from J, leaving 12 bases between them. CDR3 size: 14 residues. Germline-derived CDR1 and CDR2 are SGHAT and FQNNGV. DNA for the CDR3: TGTGCCAGCACCGGGTTACGCACCTACAATGAGCAGTTCTTC. This encodes CASTGLRTYNEQFF.

The chain links TRBV5-8 to TRBJ2-2; TRBD1 might be the D (5 bases). Trimming took 6 bases from V and 8 from J, leaving 20 bases between them. CDR3 length: 15 amino acids. Germline V gene sequence: CDR1 SGHTS, CDR2 YDEGEE. CDR3 in amino acids: CASTRSWGDSGELFF. The DNA for the CDR3 is TGTGCCAGCACCCGATCATGGGGCGACTCTGGGGAGCTGTTTTTT.

This clonotype showed up just a few times. The rearrangement links TRBV5-5 to TRBJ1-1; TRBD1 aligns across 7 bases. The trim removed 4 bases at V and 7 bases at J, leaving 7 bases unmatched. The CDR3 loop spans 13 amino acids. Germline CDR1 and CDR2: SGHKS and YYEKEE (reference sequence). The chain's CDR3 is CASSPGQALEAFF. CDR3 nucleotides: TGTGCCAGCAGCCCCGGACAGGCGCTTGAAGCTTTCTTT. The variable domain in full, with the rest retrieved from reference TRBV5-5 and TRBJ1-1, is DAGVTQSPTHLIKTRGQQVTLRCSPISGHKSVSWYQQVLGQGPQFIFQYYEKEERGRGNFPDRFSARQFPNYSSELNVNALLLGDSALYLCASSPGQALEAFFGQGTRLTVV.